The 31 T cell receptor beta chains below all came from one sample that was sequenced in a study of identical twins (TCRdb year 2016). The library relied on 5' RACE. Sequencer: Illumina HiSeq 2000. The public reads were run again by TCRdb, first through fastp at Q25 and then through MiXCR, and only productive beta chains were kept. Rows are unified per CDR3 protein, each entry keeping the most common DNA and genes. This sample is represented by more than 250,000 distinct CDR3 sequences; approximately 8.5% of them were singletons. The leading ten clones occupy 2% to 2.5% of the sample. Separately, the same data were catalogued under a study of yellow fever vaccine responses in identical twins.

Sequences were obtained from memory (CD45RO+) T cells sorted from blood. Read against the paper, the sample's cell subset or site label means: CD45RO+ enriched T cells. The source of these receptors is a young woman in good health.

The sample holds one count of this clonotype. The chain is built from TRBV5-4 and TRBJ2-2, with 7 bases aligning to TRBD2. V trimming: 4 bases; J trimming: 4 bases; junction bases outside the gene matches: 7. The CDR3 runs to 15 residues. Germline CDR1 is SGHNT and CDR2 is YYREEE (reference sequence). The CDR3 reads CASSGYGGGTGELFF. CDR3 in DNA: TGTGCCAGCAGCGGATATGGGGGGGGCACCGGGGAGCTGTTTTTT.

This clonotype was detected ten times or more. The chain uses TRBV12-3 or TRBV12-4 and TRBJ2-3, with 8 bases lining up with TRBD2. J lost 2 bases, V lost 6 bases, and 1 base had no gene match. This CDR3 has 13 residues. The CDR3 sequence: CASSGGVTDTQYF. CDR3 DNA: TGTGCCAGCAGCGGGGGGGTCACAGATACGCAGTATTTT.

This clonotype was counted only a few times. This chain connects TRBV28 to TRBJ2-1; 7 bases are shared with TRBD2. V lost 5 bases, J lost 4 bases, and 11 bases stayed unmatched. There are 16 residues in the CDR3. The germline gives CDR1 MDHEN, CDR2 SYDVKM. DNA of the CDR3: TGTGCCAGCAGTCCCCCCAGGAGCGGGAAATACAATGAGCAGTTCTTC. Amino acid sequence: CASSPPRSGKYNEQFF.

The chain combines TRBV6-1 with TRBJ2-7; D is possibly TRBD1 (6 bases). The germline V and J ends were trimmed by 6 bases and 0 bases, with 15 bases remaining between them. Germline assignment: CDR1 MNHNS and CDR2 SASEGT. The CDR3 covers 15 residues. The CDR3 here is CASRDGQGNSYEQYV. The CDR3 bases are TGTGCCAGCAGGGACGGGCAGGGGAACTCCTACGAGCAGTACGTC.

This clonotype has ten or more counts. V is TRBV12-3 or TRBV12-4 and J is TRBJ2-7; D might be TRBD1 or TRBD2, each matching 5 bases. The CDR3 has 13 residues. With 3 bases removed from V and 1 base from J, the gap between germline ends came to 7 bases. Here the CDR3 reads CASSLGDSYEQYV. CDR3 sequence (DNA): TGTGCCAGCAGTTTGGGGGATTCCTACGAGCAGTACGTC.

CDR3 region: CASSWGTSNEQFF. The CDR3, as DNA: TGTGCCAGCAGTTGGGGCACTTCCAATGAGCAGTTCTTC. J is TRBJ2-1 and V is TRBV28; maybe TRBD1 (5 bases). The germline gives CDR1 MDHEN, CDR2 SYDVKM. V shed 4 bases and J shed 6 bases, with 10 bases lying between them. The CDR3 runs to 13 residues.

The rearrangement uses TRBV28 and TRBJ1-5; tentative D call: TRBD1 (5 bases). V was shortened by 7 bases and J by 1 base, with 14 bases between the two germline ends. Germline V gives CDR1 MDHEN, CDR2 SYDVKM. The CDR3 runs to 15 residues. The CDR3 region has the DNA TGTGCCAGCAAAGAGGTGGGGGGAAGCAATCAGCCCCAGCATTTT. Residues: CASKEVGGSNQPQHF.

This clonotype showed up just a few times. This chain uses TRBV15 with TRBJ2-1; 12 bases fit TRBD2. CDR1 is LNHNV, CDR2 YYDKDF, per germline (reference sequence). CDR3 length: 18 amino acids. With 0 bases clipped from V and 3 bases from J, the junction kept 6 bases outside the gene matches. The CDR3 spells CATSRDRLAGVNYNEQFF. The CDR3 DNA is TGTGCCACCAGCAGAGATAGACTAGCGGGAGTCAACTACAATGAGCAGTTCTTC.

This clonotype was seen a few times. The chain is built from TRBV4-1 and TRBJ2-3; D gene ambiguous. The CDR3 totals 16 residues. The ends were cut back, 0 bases at V and 1 base at J, with 11 bases in the middle. Germline CDR1 reads MGHRA; CDR2 reads YSYEKL. CDR3 DNA sequence: TGCGCCAGCAGCCAAGATAAGGGCCGCGGCACAGATACGCAGTATTTT. As protein: CASSQDKGRGTDTQYF.

This clonotype was detected many times. The chain recombines TRBV2 with TRBJ2-5; 10 bases match TRBD1. The CDR3 has 14 amino acids. Germline V gene data show CDR1 as SNHLY and CDR2 as FYNNEI. J lost 5 bases, V lost 6 bases, and 6 bases had no gene match. CDR3 sequence (DNA): TGTGCCAGCAGCGGGACAGGGGCGCGGGAGACCCAGTACTTC. As protein: CASSGTGARETQYF.

This clonotype showed up many times. The chain uses TRBV12-3 or TRBV12-4 and TRBJ1-1, with D unclear. The germline V and J ends were trimmed by 3 bases and 1 base, with 15 bases remaining between them. This CDR3 contains 16 residues. The CDR3 region has the DNA TGTGCCAGCAGTTTGGGAGAGGGTTGGACGAACACTGAAGCTTTCTTT. It translates to CASSLGEGWTNTEAFF.

This chain connects TRBV5-1 to TRBJ2-3; 16 bases are shared with TRBD2. The V gene's germline CDR1 is SGHRS and CDR2 YFSETQ. The length of the CDR3 is 17 residues. The V segment lost 5 bases and the J segment 5 bases; nucleotides outside the gene matches: 8. As DNA, the CDR3 is TGCGCCAGCAGTTCGGGACTAGCGGGGGGGCAAGTAGATACGCAGTATTTT. This gives the protein CASSSGLAGGQVDTQYF.

The V gene is TRBV2, the J gene TRBJ2-7, with 10 bases that match TRBD1. Trimming at V came to 9 bases and at J to 5 bases, leaving 22 bases not matched to a gene. The CDR3 has 18 amino acids. Germline V gene data show CDR1 as SNHLY and CDR2 as FYNNEI. In DNA, the CDR3 is TGTGCCAGTGTTACCGGGACAGGGGTCACTTCCATATACCACGAGCAGTACTTC. Translated, it gives CASVTGTGVTSIYHEQYF.

This clonotype was seen many times. The rearrangement joins TRBV25-1 to TRBJ1-6; unclear D gene. The CDR3 has 14 amino acids. V dropped 3 bases and J dropped 8 bases, with 11 bases sitting between them. Germline CDR1 is MGHDK and CDR2 is SYGVNS. The CDR3 DNA follows: TGTGCCAGCAGTGAGACGCGAGCGCATTCACCCCTCCACTTT. This gives the protein CASSETRAHSPLHF.

A few counts support this clonotype. V and J are TRBV20-1 and TRBJ1-5, with TRBD1 identical over 8 bases. The V gene's germline CDR1 is DFQATT and CDR2 SNEGSKA (reference sequence). The CDR3 consists of 12 residues. J gave up 7 bases and V 7 bases, and 6 bases lay outside the gene matches. CDR3 residues: CSVLDREQPQHF. For the CDR3, the DNA is TGCAGTGTCCTGGACAGGGAACAGCCCCAGCATTTT.

The V and J genes are TRBV6-1 and TRBJ1-2, with D unclear. Germline CDR1 and CDR2: MNHNS and SASEGT. Trimming cost V 1 base and J 7 bases, with 7 bases left between them. The CDR3 spans 12 residues. In DNA, the CDR3 is TGTGCCAGCAGTGAAGGTGTTGCTGGCTACACCTTC. It codes for CASSEGVAGYTF.

CDR3 residues: CASIDSSNTGELFF. The CDR3 DNA sequence: TGTGCCAGCATTGACAGCTCGAACACCGGGGAGCTGTTTTTT. The chain links TRBV6-1 to TRBJ2-2; tentative D call: TRBD1 (5 bases). The CDR3 is 14 residues long. CDR1 is MNHNS, CDR2 SASEGT, per germline. V lost 7 bases and J 0 bases, leaving 9 bases between the germline ends.

The chain recombines TRBV3-1 with TRBJ2-2; 11 bases are shared with TRBD2. This CDR3 region has 16 residues. Germline assignment: CDR1 LGHDT and CDR2 YNNKEL (reference sequence). The V segment lost 4 bases and the J segment 6 bases; nucleotides outside the gene matches: 7. CDR3 protein: CASSLAGGPSAGELFF. For the CDR3, the DNA is TGTGCCAGCAGCCTAGCGGGGGGGCCCTCGGCCGGGGAGCTGTTTTTT.

This clonotype was seen a few times. The genes are TRBV6-1 and TRBJ2-4, with D possibly being TRBD2 (7 bases). Germline V gene data show CDR1 as MNHNS and CDR2 as SASEGT. This CDR3 has 19 amino acids. V was clipped by 7 bases and J by 0 bases, with 25 bases between them. CDR3 residues: CASTKDGGAQRIAKNIQYF. CDR3 coding DNA: TGTGCCAGCACCAAAGATGGGGGGGCGCAACGAATAGCCAAAAACATTCAGTACTTC.

The chain employs TRBV6-1 and TRBJ2-3; no clear D. The germline CDR1 and CDR2 sequences are MNHNS and SASEGT. The CDR3 spans 13 residues. V was pared by 7 bases and J by 6 bases, with 14 bases between. This CDR3 reads CASKRAEADTQYF. The DNA of the CDR3 is TGTGCCAGCAAGCGAGCAGAAGCGGATACGCAGTATTTT.

This rearrangement joins TRBV29-1 to TRBJ2-1; a possible D gene is TRBD1 (5 bases). Germline CDR1 SQVTM, CDR2 ANQGSEA. The length of the CDR3 is 13 residues. Trimming removed 7 bases at V and 6 bases at J, with 16 bases between. Written as DNA, the CDR3 is TGCAGCGGGACGAAAGGACAAAGCAATGAGCAGTTCTTC. Its protein product is CSGTKGQSNEQFF.

V gene TRBV10-1 combines with J gene TRBJ2-2; 9 positions match TRBD1. The V and J ends lost 6 bases and 2 bases, in that order; junction bases with no gene match: 1. The CDR3 runs 14 residues. Germline CDR1 reads WNHNN; CDR2 reads SYGVQD (reference sequence). The chain's CDR3 is CASRTGGNTGELFF. In nucleotides, the CDR3 is TGCGCCAGCAGAACAGGGGGCAACACCGGGGAGCTGTTTTTT.

This clonotype came up a few times. The CDR3 DNA sequence: TGTGCCAGCAGCCAGGGACAGGGCGGGGGCTACACCTTC. It codes for CASSQGQGGGYTF. The chain is built from TRBV3-1 and TRBJ1-2, with TRBD1 matching 9 bases. Unmatched junction bases numbered 4, after V lost 3 bases and J lost 8 bases. This CDR3 has 13 amino acids. The germline CDR1 and CDR2 sequences are LGHDT and YNNKEL (reference sequence).

This clonotype came up a few times. The chain uses TRBV28 and TRBJ1-1; D possibly corresponds to TRBD1 (6 bases). Germline-derived CDR1 and CDR2 are MDHEN and SYDVKM. Trimming stripped 10 bases from V and 4 bases from J, with 10 bases between. CDR3 size: 11 residues. The CDR3 bases are TGTGCCACGGGAGGGGGCACTGAAGCTTTCTTT. Translation gives CATGGGTEAFF.

Remarks on this clonotype: One end of the junction fails to match germline, which may point to a read error. This chain connects TRBV3-1 to TRBJ2-1, with 7 positions matching TRBD2. CDR3 length: 17 amino acids. In germline, CDR1 is LGHDT, CDR2 YNNKEL (reference sequence). In DNA form, the CDR3 reads TGTGCCTGCAGCCCTCACGCACTAGCGACTCTGACTCTTGAGCAGTTCTTC. Amino acid sequence: CACSPHALATLTLEQFF.

This clonotype was observed a few times. This sequence joins TRBV10-2 and TRBJ2-7; TRBD2 matches at 8 bases. The V and J ends lost 7 bases and 0 bases, in that order; junction bases with no gene match: 14. CDR1 is WSHSY, CDR2 SAAADI, per germline. This CDR3 is 17 amino acids long. The CDR3 sequence: CASTRGLGGGTSYEQYV. CDR3 coding DNA: TGCGCCAGCACACGGGGATTGGGCGGGGGGACCTCCTACGAGCAGTACGTC.

This clonotype was seen ten or more times. J is TRBJ2-3 and V is TRBV28; either TRBD1 or TRBD2 may fit D (5 bases each). The germline gives CDR1 MDHEN, CDR2 SYDVKM. V was pared by 3 bases and J by 5 bases, with 15 bases between. There are 15 residues in the CDR3. CDR3 in DNA: TGTGCCAGCAGTTTGCTGGGGCTAGCTGGAGATACGCAGTATTTT. Translated: CASSLLGLAGDTQYF.

The table lists this clonotype with a few counts. The rearrangement joins TRBV6-1 to TRBJ2-3; tentatively, D is TRBD1 or TRBD2 (5 bases each). CDR1 MNHNS and CDR2 SASEGT come from the germline V gene. V dropped 4 bases and J dropped 1 base, with 24 bases sitting between them. This CDR3 region has 19 residues. The CDR3 sequence is CASSGPTKPSTGRTDTQYF. In DNA, the CDR3 is TGTGCCAGCAGTGGACCTACTAAACCAAGTACGGGGCGCACAGATACGCAGTATTTT.

This clonotype was seen more than once but under ten times. The rearrangement joins TRBV7-9 to TRBJ2-7, with D uncertain. This CDR3 comprises 15 residues. The V and J ends lost 1 base and 4 bases respectively, with 14 bases between them. The germline V gene encodes CDR1 SEHNR and CDR2 FQNEAQ (reference sequence). The chain's CDR3 is CASSLGGLSRYEQYF. CDR3 in DNA: TGTGCCAGCAGCTTAGGGGGTCTAAGCCGTTACGAGCAGTACTTC.

This chain uses TRBV5-6 with TRBJ1-1; D uncertain. Trimming removed 2 bases from V and 5 bases from J, with 13 bases in between. This CDR3 comprises 14 residues. Germline V lookup: CDR1 SGHDT, CDR2 YYEEEE. The CDR3: CASSFARSVTEAFF. For the CDR3, the DNA is TGTGCCAGCAGCTTTGCTAGATCGGTAACTGAAGCTTTCTTT.

The CDR3 protein is CSARTSIRDTQYF. CDR3 coding DNA: TGCAGTGCTCGGACTAGTATACGAGATACGCAGTATTTT. The genes are TRBV20-1 and TRBJ2-3, with 7 bases aligning to TRBD2. The trim removed 5 bases at V and 5 bases at J, leaving 7 bases unmatched. The germline CDR1 and CDR2 sequences are DFQATT and SNEGSKA (reference sequence). The CDR3 contains 13 residues.